This TCR beta chain was recorded in a study of response to subunit inactivated influenza vaccine. Study-wide findings and caveats: Few additional T cells are recruited per seasonal influenza vaccination, authors suggested.

TCRdb re-derived calls from the RT-PCR reads in MiXCR, one entry per CDR3 protein. Here the sample spans a few hundred thousand distinct CDR3 sequences, roughly 9.8% being singletons. Only a few counts were recorded for this clonotype. What it binds is not known. From germline, CDR1 is MNHNS and CDR2 SASEGT. The CDR3 is 14 residues long. Trimming stripped 6 bases from V and 1 base from J, with 12 bases between. The sample here was PBMCs from blood, taken roughly 47 days after vaccination. This sequence joins TRBV6-1 and TRBJ2-5, with a possible D match to TRBD1 (6 bases). The sequence was obtained from a man aged 50-60 years who received an inactivated influenza vaccine. The CDR3 spells CASRPRQAQETQYF. In DNA form, the CDR3 reads TGTGCCAGCAGACCTCGACAGGCCCAAGAGACCCAGTACTTC.